This is a list of T cell receptor beta chains from one sample in a study of radiotherapy plus CTLA-4 blockade in lung cancer. The repertoire was sequenced with immunoSEQ multiplex PCR; TCRdb's copy has only in-frame clones and lacks some. The sample records approximately 94,000 clones, roughly 80% being singletons. The sequencing here drew on peripheral blood, taken from a patient treated with radiotherapy plus ipilimumab. The source of these receptors is a human donor with non-small cell lung cancer that progressed on radiotherapy plus ipilimumab. Both conserved end residues are part of each CDR3. The order of the fields is clone size, J gene, D gene, V gene, CDR3 protein, CDR3 DNA. The D gene is left open where the match is weak. Only part of the rows carry a size: once, few, many, or a class if the clone is expanded.

abundance: NA; j_gene: TRBJ1-5; d_gene: TRBD1; v_gene: TRBV9; CDR3aa: CASSPTGQGSNQPQHF; CDR3nt: TGTGCCAGCAGCCCCACTGGACAGGGAAGCAATCAGCCCCAGCATTTT
abundance: NA; j_gene: TRBJ1-1; d_gene: TRBD1; v_gene: TRBV6-1; CDR3aa: CASRRQGLDTEAFF; CDR3nt: TGTGCCAGCAGAAGACAGGGGTTGGATACTGAAGCTTTCTTT
abundance: NA; j_gene: TRBJ2-1; d_gene: NA; v_gene: TRBV6-5; CDR3aa: CASSLSGVYNEQFF; CDR3nt: TGTGCCAGCAGTTTAAGCGGAGTTTACAATGAGCAGTTCTTC
abundance: once; j_gene: TRBJ2-6; d_gene: NA; v_gene: TRBV5-1; CDR3aa: CASSFVLHGAGANVLTF; CDR3nt: TGCGCCAGCAGCTTCGTCTTGCACGGAGCAGGGGCCAACGTCCTGACTTTC
abundance: NA; j_gene: TRBJ2-3; d_gene: NA; v_gene: TRBV4-1; CDR3aa: CASSQEGRSTDTQYF; CDR3nt: TGCGCCAGCAGCCAGGAGGGTCGAAGCACAGATACGCAGTATTTT
abundance: few; j_gene: TRBJ1-1; d_gene: NA; v_gene: TRBV9; CDR3aa: CASSVGALNTEAFF; CDR3nt: TGTGCCAGCAGCGTAGGGGCTCTGAACACTGAAGCTTTCTTT
abundance: once; j_gene: TRBJ2-3; d_gene: TRBD2; v_gene: TRBV19; CDR3aa: CASSTQRLARTDTQYF; CDR3nt: TGTGCCAGTAGTACCCAACGACTAGCTCGCACAGATACGCAGTATTTT
abundance: few; j_gene: TRBJ1-2; d_gene: NA; v_gene: TRBV5-1; CDR3aa: CASSSGGSQGYTF; CDR3nt: TGCGCCAGCAGCTCCGGTGGCAGTCAAGGCTACACCTTC
abundance: NA; j_gene: TRBJ2-3; d_gene: TRBD1; v_gene: TRBV7-6; CDR3aa: CASSLGTGTDTQYF; CDR3nt: TGTGCCAGCAGCTTAGGGACAGGGACAGATACGCAGTATTTT
abundance: NA; j_gene: TRBJ1-2; d_gene: NA; v_gene: TRBV4-1; CDR3aa: CASSQGTAYNYGYTF; CDR3nt: TGCGCCAGCAGCCAAGGGACAGCCTATAACTATGGCTACACCTTC
abundance: NA; j_gene: TRBJ2-3; d_gene: NA; v_gene: TRBV19; CDR3aa: CASSIVGGRDTQYF; CDR3nt: TGTGCCAGTAGTATAGTTGGAGGGCGGGATACGCAGTATTTT
abundance: few; j_gene: TRBJ2-5; d_gene: NA; v_gene: TRBV5-1; CDR3aa: CASSLGPQETQYF; CDR3nt: TGCGCCAGCAGCTTGGGACCACAAGAGACCCAGTACTTC
abundance: NA; j_gene: TRBJ2-2; d_gene: NA; v_gene: TRBV15; CDR3aa: CATSRAGPGELFF; CDR3nt: TGTGCCACCAGCAGAGCAGGCCCCGGGGAGCTGTTTTTT
abundance: NA; j_gene: TRBJ1-3; d_gene: TRBD1; v_gene: TRBV30; CDR3aa: CAWSLQGISGNTIYF; CDR3nt: TGTGCCTGGAGTTTACAGGGGATTTCTGGAAACACCATATATTTT
abundance: NA; j_gene: TRBJ1-2; d_gene: NA; v_gene: TRBV28; CDR3aa: CASSGPPRGGYTF; CDR3nt: TGTGCCAGCAGCGGACCCCCCCGAGGCGGCTACACCTTC
abundance: NA; j_gene: TRBJ2-7; d_gene: TRBD1; v_gene: TRBV30; CDR3aa: CAWRSGQGYEQYF; CDR3nt: TGTGCCTGGAGATCGGGACAGGGGTACGAGCAGTACTTC
abundance: once; j_gene: TRBJ2-2; d_gene: NA; v_gene: TRBV7-9; CDR3aa: CASSLAGEISGELFF; CDR3nt: TGTGCCAGCAGCTTAGCGGGAGAGATATCCGGGGAGCTGTTTTTT
abundance: NA; j_gene: TRBJ1-2; d_gene: NA; v_gene: TRBV5-4; CDR3aa: CASSSLLGNYGYTF; CDR3nt: TGTGCCAGCAGCTCCCTCCTAGGGAACTATGGCTACACCTTC
abundance: once; j_gene: TRBJ1-1; d_gene: NA; v_gene: TRBV11-3; CDR3aa: CASSLNQNTEAFF; CDR3nt: TGTGCCAGCAGCTTAAACCAGAACACTGAAGCTTTCTTT
abundance: NA; j_gene: TRBJ2-7; d_gene: TRBD2; v_gene: TRBV9; CDR3aa: CASSVGSGRPHEQYF; CDR3nt: TGTGCCAGCAGCGTAGGAAGCGGGAGGCCCCACGAGCAGTACTTC
abundance: once; j_gene: TRBJ2-1; d_gene: TRBD2; v_gene: TRBV27; CDR3aa: CASRVRIAGSSNTPYNEQFF; CDR3nt: TGTGCCAGCAGAGTCAGGATAGCGGGATCATCCAACACCCCCTACAATGAGCAGTTCTTC
abundance: NA; j_gene: TRBJ1-4; d_gene: NA; v_gene: TRBV5-1; CDR3aa: CASSSLGQRATNEKLFF; CDR3nt: TGCGCCAGCAGCTCCCTGGGGCAGAGAGCAACTAATGAAAAACTGTTTTTT
abundance: NA; j_gene: TRBJ2-3; d_gene: NA; v_gene: TRBV28; CDR3aa: CASSPQQGPDTQYF; CDR3nt: TGTGCCAGCAGCCCCCAACAGGGACCAGATACGCAGTATTTT
abundance: NA; j_gene: TRBJ2-1; d_gene: NA; v_gene: TRBV11-1; CDR3aa: CASSLVWAAYNEQFF; CDR3nt: TGTGCCAGCAGCTTAGTTTGGGCGGCTTACAATGAGCAGTTCTTC
abundance: NA; j_gene: TRBJ2-2; d_gene: TRBD2; v_gene: TRBV10-3; CDR3aa: CATLAAANTGELFF; CDR3nt: TGTGCCACCCTAGCGGCCGCGAACACCGGGGAGCTGTTTTTT
abundance: NA; j_gene: TRBJ1-5; d_gene: NA; v_gene: TRBV4-1; CDR3aa: CASSQTGLNQPQHF; CDR3nt: TGCGCCAGCAGCCAGACAGGCCTAAATCAGCCCCAGCATTTT
abundance: few; j_gene: TRBJ1-2; d_gene: NA; v_gene: TRBV10-3; CDR3aa: CAISATFGKGFNGYTF; CDR3nt: TGTGCCATCAGCGCTACCTTCGGGAAGGGATTCAACGGCTACACCTTC
abundance: NA; j_gene: TRBJ1-1; d_gene: NA; v_gene: TRBV7-9; CDR3aa: CASSLSGYTEAFF; CDR3nt: TGTGCCAGCAGCTTAAGTGGGTACACTGAAGCTTTCTTT
abundance: NA; j_gene: TRBJ2-7; d_gene: TRBD1; v_gene: TRBV7-3; CDR3aa: CASSQGGQGALEQYF; CDR3nt: TGTGCCAGCAGCCAAGGGGGACAGGGGGCGCTTGAGCAGTACTTC
abundance: NA; j_gene: TRBJ1-2; d_gene: TRBD1; v_gene: TRBV5-4; CDR3aa: CASSSGEGGVGGYTF; CDR3nt: TGTGCCAGCAGCTCAGGGGAAGGGGGCGTAGGAGGCTACACCTTC
abundance: NA; j_gene: TRBJ1-5; d_gene: TRBD1; v_gene: TRBV27; CDR3aa: CASSSLGQGTQPQHF; CDR3nt: TGTGCCAGCAGCTCCCTAGGACAGGGCACGCAGCCCCAGCATTTT
abundance: NA; j_gene: TRBJ2-4; d_gene: TRBD2; v_gene: TRBV28; CDR3aa: CASSPPLGGYTSKNIQYF; CDR3nt: TGTGCCAGCAGTCCCCCCCTGGGAGGGTATACTTCCAAAAACATTCAGTACTTC
abundance: NA; j_gene: TRBJ1-5; d_gene: TRBD1; v_gene: TRBV28; CDR3aa: CASRQTGGGNQPQHF; CDR3nt: TGTGCCAGCAGGCAGACAGGGGGCGGTAATCAGCCCCAGCATTTT
abundance: once; j_gene: TRBJ1-2; d_gene: NA; v_gene: TRBV15; CDR3aa: CATSRDRQTDIYGYTF; CDR3nt: TGTGCCACCAGCAGAGATCGGCAGACCGACATCTATGGCTACACCTTC
abundance: NA; j_gene: TRBJ1-2; d_gene: NA; v_gene: TRBV6-5; CDR3aa: CASRTGTRANYGYTF; CDR3nt: TGTGCCAGCAGAACCGGGACACGAGCTAACTATGGCTACACCTTC
abundance: NA; j_gene: TRBJ1-3; d_gene: NA; v_gene: TRBV11-3; CDR3aa: CASSLGGGLSGNTIYF; CDR3nt: TGTGCCAGCAGCTTAGGTGGCGGCCTCTCTGGAAACACCATATATTTT
abundance: NA; j_gene: TRBJ2-7; d_gene: TRBD1; v_gene: TRBV7-8; CDR3aa: CASSFSRVNRGDEQYF; CDR3nt: TGTGCCAGCAGCTTTTCCCGAGTTAACAGGGGCGACGAGCAGTACTTC
abundance: NA; j_gene: TRBJ2-2; d_gene: NA; v_gene: TRBV28; CDR3aa: CASSFGGFTGELFF; CDR3nt: TGTGCCAGCAGTTTTGGCGGGTTCACCGGGGAGCTGTTTTTT
abundance: NA; j_gene: TRBJ2-1; d_gene: TRBD1; v_gene: TRBV7-9; CDR3aa: CASSPPGQGDLEQFF; CDR3nt: TGTGCCAGCAGCCCCCCGGGACAGGGGGACCTTGAGCAGTTCTTC
abundance: NA; j_gene: TRBJ1-1; d_gene: TRBD1; v_gene: TRBV28; CDR3aa: CASSVGGTEVFF; CDR3nt: TGTGCCAGCAGTGTAGGGGGCACTGAAGTTTTCTTT
abundance: NA; j_gene: TRBJ2-1; d_gene: NA; v_gene: TRBV11-3; CDR3aa: CASSLPPWDNEQFF; CDR3nt: TGTGCCAGCAGCTTGCCCCCGTGGGATAATGAGCAGTTCTTC
abundance: NA; j_gene: TRBJ2-5; d_gene: NA; v_gene: TRBV5-1; CDR3aa: CASSDPGETQYF; CDR3nt: TGCGCCAGCAGCGACCCCGGAGAGACCCAGTACTTC
abundance: NA; j_gene: TRBJ2-7; d_gene: NA; v_gene: TRBV6-6; CDR3aa: CASSYSRGGKQYF; CDR3nt: TGTGCCAGCAGTTACTCGAGAGGCGGAAAGCAGTACTTC
abundance: NA; j_gene: TRBJ2-5; d_gene: NA; v_gene: TRBV9; CDR3aa: CASSPRGSYQETQYF; CDR3nt: TGTGCCAGCAGCCCTCGGGGGAGCTACCAAGAGACCCAGTACTTC
abundance: NA; j_gene: TRBJ2-5; d_gene: TRBD2; v_gene: TRBV30; CDR3aa: CAWSLLAGETETQYF; CDR3nt: TGTGCCTGGAGTCTGCTAGCGGGAGAAACAGAGACCCAGTACTTC
abundance: NA; j_gene: TRBJ1-2; d_gene: TRBD1; v_gene: TRBV9; CDR3aa: CASSPWDRDYGYTF; CDR3nt: TGTGCCAGCAGCCCTTGGGACAGAGACTATGGCTACACCTTC
abundance: NA; j_gene: TRBJ2-5; d_gene: NA; v_gene: TRBV2; CDR3aa: CASSEGQETQYF; CDR3nt: TGTGCCAGCAGTGAAGGTCAAGAGACCCAGTACTTC
abundance: NA; j_gene: TRBJ2-6; d_gene: NA; v_gene: TRBV7-3; CDR3aa: CASSLGQGFPGANVLTF; CDR3nt: TGTGCCAGCAGCTTAGGTCAGGGGTTCCCTGGGGCCAACGTCCTGACTTTC
abundance: NA; j_gene: TRBJ1-4; d_gene: NA; v_gene: TRBV20-1; CDR3aa: CSAQENEKLFF; CDR3nt: TGCAGTGCGCAGGAAAATGAAAAACTGTTTTTT
abundance: NA; j_gene: TRBJ2-2; d_gene: NA; v_gene: TRBV9; CDR3aa: CASSVNRQTNRNTGELFF; CDR3nt: TGTGCCAGCAGCGTTAATCGACAGACGAATAGAAACACCGGGGAGCTGTTTTTT
abundance: NA; j_gene: TRBJ1-1; d_gene: NA; v_gene: TRBV6-4; CDR3aa: CASSMTGGTEAFF; CDR3nt: TGTGCCAGCAGCATGACAGGAGGGACTGAAGCTTTCTTT